What follows is one T cell receptor (beta chain) and its context. Its antigen is not yet known. No base qualities exist here, and no much larger clone lies one base off it. The data were obtained in a study of cytomegalovirus exposure and HLA in healthy donors (dated by TCRdb to the late 2010s). About the full investigation: An earlier analysis of under 600 of the donors reported about 250 Gb of sequence data and about 100 million unique TCR beta sequences from roughly 200 million T cells. All discovery cohort repertoires had been generated using a single sequencing platform. The study aimed to test whether cataloging public T cell receptors could reveal signatures of past pathogen exposure. A later genetic analysis used genome-wide SNP genotypes for about 55% of the 666 donors, treating that subset as a discovery cohort. Typing coverage differed by locus: A, B, C, DRB1 and DQB1 were typed in roughly 620-630 donors, DQA1 in 522, DPA1 in around 580, and DPB1 in roughly 450. In addition to the first cohort of approximately 650 subjects, a separate validation cohort of 120 different subjects was used. Of the 300 to 400 genotyped donors, around 81% fell in the genetic ancestry cluster associated with self-reported Caucasian donors. To predict cytomegalovirus infection status, the study brought together high-throughput TCR immunosequencing, statistical association of individual TCRs with disease status, and machine learning. An earlier analysis of some 600 of the donors applied high-throughput TCR beta sequencing to assess whether each TCR beta V gene segment acted as functional or pseudogenic. Rather than drawing on any new phenotypic data, the later analysis identified candidate immune exposures from TCR beta sequences and the way those sequences occurred across donors. Alongside the repertoire data, information on donor age, sex, ethnicity and CMV serostatus was compiled. A later analysis re-examined previously published TCR beta repertoires from more than 650 donors and added high-resolution HLA genotyping to investigate patterns of TCR occurrence. About 5 DR-DQ haplotypes were handled as single units for association and clustering, since linkage in the cohort was strong. Roughly 300 gigabases of sequencing data and 91 million or so unique TCR sequences made up an early release that covered about 640 HLA-typed donors. Class I and class II HLA loci were covered by the typing at four-digit resolution. The T cell repertoires of about 700 subjects were profiled by immunosequencing and related to cytomegalovirus serostatus. Among about 410 genotyped donors of the cohort, an average of about 220,000 unique TCR beta nucleotide sequences was sequenced per donor, of which about 20% were non-productive. What the authors observed across the whole study: Most CMV-associated TCR beta chains appeared to be HLA-restricted in a later analysis, and the HLA associations seemed to be driven largely by CMV exposure. Broadly in line with IMGT annotations, most TCR beta V segments showed up in productive rearrangements about 87% or about 30% of the time in an earlier analysis of 450 to 600 of the donors. A further reported finding was that TCR beta sequences accurately predicted the HLA-A and HLA-B alleles for most subjects in the first cohort. Most TCR sequences were seen in very few donors, while some public TCRs were found in many individuals. The classifier was reported to diagnose cytomegalovirus status with high specificity and sensitivity in both the original and validation cohorts. The authors suggested that the approach could potentially be generalized to other disease states and immunological phenotypes. Because HLA typing was missing for some donors at each locus, association tests included only the typed subset. A later genetic analysis associated a missense DCLRE1C variant with V-gene and J-gene trimming of TCR beta chains, and an independent cohort replicated the association. In a later genetic analysis, fewer N-insertions in productive TCRs were reported among donors in an Asian-associated ancestry cluster than the approximately 670-donor mean. CMV serostatus was the only immune exposure information available for the cohort. Presence/absence analyses assumed roughly uniform sequencing depth across donors, an assumption that may not hold. The sequencing pipeline was judged likely to have produced a cluster of highly shared sequence variants as a technical artifact. This cohort had only TCR beta chains sequenced, and the lack of alpha or paired-chain data limited which features could be detected. A total of 150 or so TCR beta chains were listed by the study as associated with cytomegalovirus. Because counts were too low, more than 15 rarely observed V segments, including chromosome 9 orphons, were left out of the earlier analysis of some 640 of the donors. In vitro tests confirmed that three of the cytomegalovirus-associated TCR beta chains recognize cytomegalovirus antigens. Strong co-occurrence of HLA alleles, especially DR and DQ, made assigning TCR associations to individual alleles difficult. According to a later analysis, parvovirus B19, influenza, CMV and Epstein-Barr virus appeared linked to several top co-occurrence clusters. In a later analysis, HLA-associated TCR beta chains were found to be more clonally expanded and to have lower generation probabilities than equally common non-associated chains. In a later analysis, the rate of TCR association differed among HLA loci, with DRB1 alleles having the most associated TCRs and HLA-C alleles having the fewest. Linkage disequilibrium might explain the correlated functional status among segregating V segments, but an unknown experimental factor could not be ruled out. A later analysis associated 15,000 to 20,000 TCR beta sequences with specific HLA alleles at a false discovery rate of 0.05. Because the 87-base-pair reads could not distinguish some IMGT-functional V segments, including TRBV6-2 and TRBV6-3, those segments were excluded.

The cohort comprised 710 or so healthy bone marrow donors. All cohort members were sampled while nominally healthy, although unrecorded immune exposures were likely present. The donor was CMV seropositive and was included in the group of 250 to 350 seropositive cohort members. A peripheral blood sample was collected from each donor, and TCR beta sequencing was performed on peripheral blood mononuclear cells. The Qiagen DNeasy Blood Extraction Kit was used to extract genomic DNA from the blood cell samples. Libraries were made using the immunoSEQ multiplex PCR assay. A mixture of 60 forward primers for TCR Vbeta segments and 13 reverse primers for TCR Jbeta segments was used in the multiplex PCR. The CDR3 region of rearranged TCR beta genes was amplified from genomic DNA with a multiplex PCR assay. The Illumina HiSeq System was used to sequence the amplified TCR beta libraries as 87-base-pair reads. For the original study's pipeline: Across the 700 or so repertoires, a later analysis counted 78 million or so unique TCR beta chains, roughly 11 million of which were shared by at least two donors. Raw reads were error-corrected and collapsed into unique sequences with a nearest-neighbor algorithm that merged closely related sequences to remove PCR and sequencing errors. To assign V, D and J gene segments, CDR3 sequences were aligned to IMGT reference sequences. For a sequence to be retained, at least a six-nucleotide match to both a V gene segment and a J gene segment was required. Rearrangements were called productive when the CDR3 lacked stop codons and stayed in frame with V and J; all others were non-productive. CDR3 was defined by IMGT convention, running from the second conserved V-encoded cysteine to the conserved J-encoded phenylalanine. In an earlier analysis of around 570 of the donors, sequences lacking an unambiguous match to a single V gene segment were excluded. In an earlier analysis of a few hundred of the donors, V segments were called functional above 56.7% productive rearrangements and were called segregating when the between-donor standard deviation exceeded 5%. A statistical classification framework was built for diagnosing cytomegalovirus status from the catalog of TCR beta chain sequences. In a later analysis, V and J genes were assigned by comparing TCR nucleotide sequences against IMGT/GENE-DB human TR gene sequences. A later analysis assigned CDR3 sequences and most-parsimonious VDJ recombination scenarios with the TCRdist pipeline. In a later analysis, each TCR beta chain was defined by its CDR3 amino acid sequence together with its V-gene family, and reads without a unique V-gene family were excluded. To address suspected cross-contamination and a sequencing artifact, a later analysis removed a few hundred highly shared, low-generation-probability nucleotide sequences. In a later analysis, a clonal expansion index was calculated for each public chain from normalized within-repertoire ranks of inferred template counts. In a later analysis, generation probabilities were computed with a VDJ recombination model fitted to out-of-frame rearrangements, and the resulting probabilities were checked against IGoR. A later analysis scored TCR-TCR, TCR-HLA and TCR-CMV co-occurrence with hypergeometric tests, applying a repertoire-size bias correction to TCR pairs. False discovery rates were estimated in a later analysis by permuting HLA or CMV assignments 20 times. A later analysis grouped co-occurring TCRs with DBSCAN, adding TCRdist sequence similarity when clustering within HLA-allele-positive subsets. Co-occurrence clustering excluded repertoires with fewer than 30,000 or more than 120,000 public chains, plus five with anomalous nucleotide sharing. Here the immuneACCESS table is served through TCRdb, limited to in-frame sequences with V and J called. Missing clones are a known gap in these copies; in checked studies unresolved V genes cover under half, and the rest lacks a known reason. V, J and clone size derive from that table, while D and trimming were established from the DNA sequence. Counted in this sample were about 140,000 clones; around 80% of them appeared once. 1.4% to 1.5% of the sample is in the top ten clones.

The CDR3 starts with the cysteine, ends with the phenylalanine, and has 15 residues. The sequence is cut down to CDR3 DNA, 45 bases in frame from base 1. Via the germline V gene, CDR1 is KGHSH and CDR2 LQKENI. V lost 1 base and J lost 5 bases, and the count of bases not matched to a germline gene is 5. The rearranged chain carries TRBV18 and TRBJ2-7; 10 bases in the middle match TRBD1. Input material: PBMCs. This receptor was identified in a man aged 30 to 39 in good health and CMV-seropositive. The CDR3 region: CASSPQGTGVNEQYF. The DNA reads as follows: TGTGCCAGCTCACCACAGGGGACAGGGGTCAACGAGCAGTACTTC.